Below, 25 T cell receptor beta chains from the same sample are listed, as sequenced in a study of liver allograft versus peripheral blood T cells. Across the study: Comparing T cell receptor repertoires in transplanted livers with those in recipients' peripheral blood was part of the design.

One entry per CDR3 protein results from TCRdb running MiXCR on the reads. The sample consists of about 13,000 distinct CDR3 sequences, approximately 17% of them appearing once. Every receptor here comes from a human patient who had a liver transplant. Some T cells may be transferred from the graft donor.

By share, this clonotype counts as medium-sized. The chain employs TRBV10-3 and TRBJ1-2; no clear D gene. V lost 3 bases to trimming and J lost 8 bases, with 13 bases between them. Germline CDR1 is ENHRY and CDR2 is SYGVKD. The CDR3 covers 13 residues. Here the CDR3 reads CAISETEAYGYTF. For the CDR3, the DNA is TGTGCCATCAGTGAAACGGAAGCCTACGGCTACACCTTC.

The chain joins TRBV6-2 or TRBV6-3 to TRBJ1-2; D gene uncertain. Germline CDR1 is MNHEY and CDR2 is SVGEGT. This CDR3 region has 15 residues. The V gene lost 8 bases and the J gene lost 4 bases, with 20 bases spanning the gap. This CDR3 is CASHSAGSSSYGYTF. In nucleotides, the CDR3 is TGTGCCAGCCATTCAGCGGGGTCCTCGTCCTATGGCTACACCTTC.

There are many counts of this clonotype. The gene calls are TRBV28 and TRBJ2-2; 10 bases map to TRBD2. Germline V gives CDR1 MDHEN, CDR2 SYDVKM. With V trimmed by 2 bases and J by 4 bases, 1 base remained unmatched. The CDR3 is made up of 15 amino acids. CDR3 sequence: CASSLLAGVTGELFF. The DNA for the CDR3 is TGTGCCAGCAGTTTACTAGCGGGGGTCACCGGGGAGCTGTTTTTT.

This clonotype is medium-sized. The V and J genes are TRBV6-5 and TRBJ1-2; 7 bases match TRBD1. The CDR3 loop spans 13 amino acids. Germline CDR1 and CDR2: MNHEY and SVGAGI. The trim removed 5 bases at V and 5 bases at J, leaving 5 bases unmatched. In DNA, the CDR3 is TGTGCCAGCAGTCTCCGGGACAGATATGGCTACACCTTC. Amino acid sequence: CASSLRDRYGYTF.

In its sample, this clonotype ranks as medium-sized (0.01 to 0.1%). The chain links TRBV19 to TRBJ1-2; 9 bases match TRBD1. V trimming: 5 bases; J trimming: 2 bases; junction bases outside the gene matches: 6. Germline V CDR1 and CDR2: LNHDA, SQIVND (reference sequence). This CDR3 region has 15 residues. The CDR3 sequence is CASSPDRGRNYGYTF. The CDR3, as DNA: TGTGCCAGTAGTCCGGACAGGGGAAGGAACTATGGCTACACCTTC.

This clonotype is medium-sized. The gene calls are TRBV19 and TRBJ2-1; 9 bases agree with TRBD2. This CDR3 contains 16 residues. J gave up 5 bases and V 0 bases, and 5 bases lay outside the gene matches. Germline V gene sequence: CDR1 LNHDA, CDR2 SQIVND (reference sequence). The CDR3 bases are TGTGCCAGTAGTATAGATTCCCTAGCGGGAAACAATGAGCAGTTCTTC. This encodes CASSIDSLAGNNEQFF. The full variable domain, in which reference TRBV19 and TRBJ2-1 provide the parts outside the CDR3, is DGGITQSPKYLFRKEGQNVTLSCEQNLNHDAMYWYRQDPGQGLRLIYYSQIVNDFQKGDIAEGYSVSREKKESFPLTVTSAQKNPTAFYLCASSIDSLAGNNEQFFGPGTRLTVL.

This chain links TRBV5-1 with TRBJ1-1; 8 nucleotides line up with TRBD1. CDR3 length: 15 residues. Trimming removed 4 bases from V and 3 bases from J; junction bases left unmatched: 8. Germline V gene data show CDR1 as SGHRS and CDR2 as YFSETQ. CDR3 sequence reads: CASSDGQGGYTEAFF. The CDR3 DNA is TGCGCCAGCAGCGATGGACAGGGAGGGTACACTGAAGCTTTCTTT.

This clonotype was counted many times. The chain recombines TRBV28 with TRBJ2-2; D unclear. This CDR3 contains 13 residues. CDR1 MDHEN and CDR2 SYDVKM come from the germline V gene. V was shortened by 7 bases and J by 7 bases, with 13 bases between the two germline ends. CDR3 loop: CASTIYQLGELFF. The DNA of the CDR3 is TGTGCCAGCACCATTTATCAGCTCGGGGAGCTGTTTTTT.

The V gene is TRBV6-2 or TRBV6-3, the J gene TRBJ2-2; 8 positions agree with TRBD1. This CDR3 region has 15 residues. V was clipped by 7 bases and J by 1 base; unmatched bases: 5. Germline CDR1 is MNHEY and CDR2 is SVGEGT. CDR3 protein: CASTAGTGNTGELFF. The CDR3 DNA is TGTGCCAGCACCGCCGGGACAGGGAACACCGGGGAGCTGTTTTTT.

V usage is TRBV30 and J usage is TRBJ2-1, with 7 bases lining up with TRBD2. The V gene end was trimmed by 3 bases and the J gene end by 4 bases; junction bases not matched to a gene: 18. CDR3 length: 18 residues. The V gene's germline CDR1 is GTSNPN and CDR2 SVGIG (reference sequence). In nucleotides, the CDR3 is TGTGCCTGGAGAGCGGACTCTGGATGGGGGGGGAATTACAATGAGCAGTTCTTC. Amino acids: CAWRADSGWGGNYNEQFF.

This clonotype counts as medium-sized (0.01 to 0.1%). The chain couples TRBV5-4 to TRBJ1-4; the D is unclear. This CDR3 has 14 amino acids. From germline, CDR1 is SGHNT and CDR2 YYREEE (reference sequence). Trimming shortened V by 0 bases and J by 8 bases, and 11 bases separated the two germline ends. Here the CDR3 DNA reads TGTGCCAGCAGCTTGGGGGGAACGGGGGAAAAACTGTTTTTT. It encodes CASSLGGTGEKLFF.

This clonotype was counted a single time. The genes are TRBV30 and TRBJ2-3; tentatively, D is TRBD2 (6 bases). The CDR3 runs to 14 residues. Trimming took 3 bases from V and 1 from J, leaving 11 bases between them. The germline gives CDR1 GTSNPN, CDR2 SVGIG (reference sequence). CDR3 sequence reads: CAWSGGLRTDTQYF. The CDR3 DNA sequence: TGTGCCTGGAGCGGGGGTTTGCGCACAGATACGCAGTATTTT.

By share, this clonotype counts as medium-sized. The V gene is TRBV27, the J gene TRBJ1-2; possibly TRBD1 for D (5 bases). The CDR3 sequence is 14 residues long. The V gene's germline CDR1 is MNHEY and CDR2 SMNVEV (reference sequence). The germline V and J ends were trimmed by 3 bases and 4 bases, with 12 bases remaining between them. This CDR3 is CASSFLQGGYGYTF. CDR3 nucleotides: TGTGCCAGCAGTTTTTTGCAGGGCGGCTATGGCTACACCTTC.

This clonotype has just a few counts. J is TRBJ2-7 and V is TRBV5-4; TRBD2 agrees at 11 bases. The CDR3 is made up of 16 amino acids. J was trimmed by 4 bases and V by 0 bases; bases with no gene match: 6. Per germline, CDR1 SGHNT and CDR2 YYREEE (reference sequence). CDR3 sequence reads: CASSLATSGSFYEQYF. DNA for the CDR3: TGTGCCAGCAGCTTGGCAACTAGCGGGAGTTTTTACGAGCAGTACTTC.

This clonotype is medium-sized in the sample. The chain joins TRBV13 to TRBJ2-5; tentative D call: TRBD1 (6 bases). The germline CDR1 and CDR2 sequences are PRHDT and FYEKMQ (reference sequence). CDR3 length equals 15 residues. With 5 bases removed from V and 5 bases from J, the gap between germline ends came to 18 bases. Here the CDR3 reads CASSHRTTGRETQYF. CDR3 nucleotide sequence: TGTGCCAGCAGCCATAGAACGACAGGACGGGAGACCCAGTACTTC.

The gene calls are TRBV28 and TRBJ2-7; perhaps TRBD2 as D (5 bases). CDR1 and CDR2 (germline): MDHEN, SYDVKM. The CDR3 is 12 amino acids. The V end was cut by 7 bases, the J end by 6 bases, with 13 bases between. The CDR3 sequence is CASTLGPGEQYF. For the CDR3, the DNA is TGTGCCAGCACACTAGGACCGGGCGAGCAGTACTTC.

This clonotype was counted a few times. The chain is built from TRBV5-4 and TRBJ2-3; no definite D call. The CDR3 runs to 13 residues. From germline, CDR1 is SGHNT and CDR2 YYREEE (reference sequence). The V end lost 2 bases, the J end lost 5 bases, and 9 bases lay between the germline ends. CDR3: CASSFLVGDTQYF. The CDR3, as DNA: TGTGCCAGCAGCTTTCTCGTAGGAGATACGCAGTATTTT.

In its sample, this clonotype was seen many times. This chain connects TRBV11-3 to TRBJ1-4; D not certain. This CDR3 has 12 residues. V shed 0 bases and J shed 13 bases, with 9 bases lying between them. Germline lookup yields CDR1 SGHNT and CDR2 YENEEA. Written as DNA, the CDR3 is TGTGCCAGCAGCTTAGACGCAGGCCCACTGTTTTTT. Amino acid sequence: CASSLDAGPLFF.

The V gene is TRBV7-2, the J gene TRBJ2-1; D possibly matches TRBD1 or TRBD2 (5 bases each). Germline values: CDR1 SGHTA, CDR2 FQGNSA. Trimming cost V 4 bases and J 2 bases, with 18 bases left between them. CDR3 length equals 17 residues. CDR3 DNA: TGTGCCAGCAGCTCAGCGGTGGCCCGAGGGGCCTACAATGAGCAGTTCTTC. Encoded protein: CASSSAVARGAYNEQFF.

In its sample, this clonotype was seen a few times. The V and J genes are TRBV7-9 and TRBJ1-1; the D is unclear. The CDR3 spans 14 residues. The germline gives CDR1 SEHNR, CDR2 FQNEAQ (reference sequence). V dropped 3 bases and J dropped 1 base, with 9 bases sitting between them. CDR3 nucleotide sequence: TGTGCCAGCAGCTTGTCTTGGGGGAACACTGAAGCTTTCTTT. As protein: CASSLSWGNTEAFF.

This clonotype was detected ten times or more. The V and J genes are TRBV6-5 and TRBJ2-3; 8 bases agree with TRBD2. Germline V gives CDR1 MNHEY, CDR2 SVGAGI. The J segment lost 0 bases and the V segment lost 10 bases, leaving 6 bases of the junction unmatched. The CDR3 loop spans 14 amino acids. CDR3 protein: CATGASGSTDTQYF. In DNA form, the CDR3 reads TGTGCCACCGGGGCTAGCGGGAGCACAGATACGCAGTATTTT.

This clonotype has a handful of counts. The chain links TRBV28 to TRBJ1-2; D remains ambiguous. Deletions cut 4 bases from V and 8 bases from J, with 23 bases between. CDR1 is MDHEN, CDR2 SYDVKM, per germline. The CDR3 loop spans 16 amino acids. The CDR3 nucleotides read TGTGCCAGCAGTTCGCCGCACACGGAGGGTTTGAGAGGCTACACCTTC. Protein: CASSSPHTEGLRGYTF.

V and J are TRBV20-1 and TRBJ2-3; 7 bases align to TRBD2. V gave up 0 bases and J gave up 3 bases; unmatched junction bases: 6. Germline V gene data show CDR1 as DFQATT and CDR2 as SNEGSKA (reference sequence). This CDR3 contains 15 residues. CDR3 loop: CSARDPSGGTDTQYF. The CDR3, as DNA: TGCAGTGCTAGAGACCCTAGCGGAGGAACAGATACGCAGTATTTT.

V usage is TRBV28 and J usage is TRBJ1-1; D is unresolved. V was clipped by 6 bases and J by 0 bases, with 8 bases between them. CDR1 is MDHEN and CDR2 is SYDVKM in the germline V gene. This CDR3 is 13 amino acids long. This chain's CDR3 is CASSRKMNTEAFF. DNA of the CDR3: TGTGCCAGCAGCCGGAAGATGAACACTGAAGCTTTCTTT.

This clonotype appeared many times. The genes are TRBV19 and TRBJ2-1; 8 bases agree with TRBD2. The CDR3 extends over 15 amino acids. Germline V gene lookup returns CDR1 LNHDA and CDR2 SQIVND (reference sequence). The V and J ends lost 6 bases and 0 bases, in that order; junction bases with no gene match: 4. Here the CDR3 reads CASSSSGGSYNEQFF. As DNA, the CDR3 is TGTGCCAGTAGCAGCAGCGGGGGCTCCTACAATGAGCAGTTCTTC.